Listed here are 6 T cell receptor beta chains from one sample, sequenced in a study of blood T cell repertoires in COVID-19. The repertoire was sequenced with immunoSEQ multiplex PCR; TCRdb's copy has only in-frame clones and lacks some. The profile covers fewer than 80,000 clones, with more than 65% appearing a single time and less than 6% taken by the ten largest. Material for sequencing was peripheral blood. These receptors all come from a human donor in a cohort sampled during active COVID-19.

This chain uses TRBV3-1 (or the pseudogene TRBV3-2) with TRBJ2-1; 7 nucleotides agree with TRBD2. Germline trimming cut 4 bases from V and 9 bases from J; bases unmatched to any gene: 9. Germline V gene sequence: CDR1 LGHDT, CDR2 YNNKEL (reference sequence). This CDR3 spans 14 amino acids. The CDR3 region has the DNA TGTGCCAGCAGCCTTCCGGGACTAAAGACTGAGCAGTTCTTC. The encoded protein is CASSLPGLKTEQFF.

This clone was observed once. The rearrangement uses TRBV27 and TRBJ2-5, with D possibly TRBD2 on 5 matching bases. The CDR3 spans 15 residues. The germline CDR1 and CDR2 sequences are MNHEY and SMNVEV (reference sequence). With 0 bases removed from V and 0 bases from J, the gap between germline ends came to 8 bases. The CDR3 sequence: CASSLSLGDQETQYF. The CDR3 DNA is TGTGCCAGCAGTTTATCACTAGGCGACCAAGAGACCCAGTACTTC.

V and J are TRBV28 and TRBJ1-1; D call uncertain. The CDR3 has 14 residues. Germline lookup yields CDR1 MDHEN and CDR2 SYDVKM. Between the trimmed V and J ends, which lost 5 bases and 0 bases, there was a span of 10 bases. The CDR3 sequence is CASSPSIVNTEAFF. In DNA, the CDR3 is TGTGCCAGCAGTCCTAGCATCGTGAACACTGAAGCTTTCTTT.

Turning to this clone: Germline is not matched at one junction end, which may reflect a read error. J is TRBJ2-3 and V is TRBV7-7, with 7 bases fitting TRBD1. CDR1 SSHAT and CDR2 FNYEAQ come from the germline V gene (reference sequence). CDR3 length equals 14 residues. The CDR3 DNA sequence: TGTGCTAGCAGCCGACAGGGTAAAGAGGATACGCAGTATTTT. This encodes CASSRQGKEDTQYF.

The chain joins TRBV12-3 or TRBV12-4 to TRBJ2-7; maybe TRBD1 (5 bases). Trimming pared 8 bases from V and 2 bases from J, leaving 13 bases between. This CDR3 has 13 amino acids. For the CDR3, the DNA is TGTGCCAGCTGCAGGGATGTGGCCTACGAGCAGTACTTC. It codes for CASCRDVAYEQYF.

The chain uses TRBV27 and TRBJ1-5; 9 positions agree with TRBD1. Germline CDR1 is MNHEY and CDR2 is SMNVEV (reference sequence). The CDR3 has 15 residues. The V gene end was trimmed by 5 bases and the J gene end by 7 bases; junction bases not matched to a gene: 9. CDR3 protein: CASSPPGQGEQPQHF. The CDR3 DNA reads as TGTGCCAGCAGTCCACCGGGACAGGGAGAACAGCCCCAGCATTTT.